This T cell receptor (beta chain) was identified in a study of blood T cell repertoires in COVID-19. Overall study context: Nucleic acid was either cDNA or gDNA, and it came from T cells, B-cell-depleted T cells, or PBMCs.

Here immunoSEQ multiplex PCR was the method, and the copy in TCRdb shows in-frame clones only, minus some. The table records 160,000 or so clones, around 87% of them present only once. The V end was cut by 4 bases, the J end by 1 base, with 14 bases between. Germline V gene data show CDR1 as SGHNT and CDR2 as YYREEE (reference sequence). CDR3 size: 15 residues. Input material: PBMCs or T cells enriched from blood (not recorded which). V usage is TRBV5-4 and J usage is TRBJ2-5; a possible D gene is TRBD2 (7 bases). The source is a woman between 50 and 59 years old who had recovered from COVID-19. The CDR3 loop reads CASSPGGQTQETQYF. For the CDR3, the DNA is TGTGCCAGCAGCCCCGGGGGGCAGACCCAAGAGACCCAGTACTTC.